A single sample gave rise to the 14 T cell receptor beta chains below, sequenced in a study of OX40 agonist ivuxolimab in advanced cancers. Data came from immunoSEQ multiplex PCR; TCRdb stores just in-frame clones and leaves some out. This sample has tens of thousands of clones, with under 90% found just once. Sequenced material: CD4+ or CD8+ T cells sorted from blood, taken in a trial of the OX40 agonist ivuxolimab. Source of these receptors: an adult with an advanced solid tumor such as melanoma, head and neck, liver or kidney cancer.

The chain couples TRBV29-1 to TRBJ1-2; possible D gene TRBD1, 5 bases. CDR1 and CDR2 from the germline V gene are SQVTM and ANQGSEA. Trimming took 3 bases from V and 7 from J, leaving 18 bases between them. This CDR3 has 14 amino acids. As DNA, the CDR3 is TGCAGCGTTGATACAGTTATAGGGGTGGGTGGCTACACCTTC. This gives the protein CSVDTVIGVGGYTF.

V is TRBV4-1 and J is TRBJ2-3, with 9 bases identical to TRBD2. The CDR3 is made up of 17 amino acids. Germline CDR1 reads MGHRA; CDR2 reads YSYEKL. V trimming: 0 bases; J trimming: 7 bases; junction bases outside the gene matches: 11. The CDR3: CASSQEHRGGGAYTQYF. The CDR3 DNA reads as TGCGCCAGCAGCCAAGAACATAGGGGCGGGGGGGCCTATACGCAGTATTTT.

The gene calls are TRBV15 and TRBJ1-1, with D maybe TRBD1 (5 bases). The CDR3 runs 17 residues. The ends were cut back, 3 bases at V and 1 base at J, with 18 bases in the middle. The germline CDR1 and CDR2 sequences are LNHNV and YYDKDF (reference sequence). The CDR3 region has the DNA TGTGCCACCAGCAGCCCCTTTGGGGCGAGGGGGAACACTGAAGCTTTCTTT. Encoded protein: CATSSPFGARGNTEAFF.

This rearrangement joins TRBV7-9 to TRBJ2-5, with D perhaps assigned TRBD1 or TRBD2 (5 bases each). V was shortened by 5 bases and J by 7 bases, with 17 bases between the two germline ends. The CDR3 loop spans 14 amino acids. Germline loops: CDR1 SEHNR, CDR2 FQNEAQ (reference sequence). CDR3 amino acids: CASSPRGVVVTQYF. The CDR3 nucleotides read TGTGCCAGCAGCCCGAGGGGAGTAGTGGTGACCCAGTACTTC.

This chain connects TRBV28 to TRBJ2-3, with TRBD1 identical over 9 bases. Per the germline V gene, CDR1 is MDHEN and CDR2 is SYDVKM. Trimming took 1 base from V and 2 from J; bases not matched to a gene: 10. This CDR3 is 18 amino acids long. CDR3 sequence: CASSLLEWGTGITDTQYF. CDR3 sequence (DNA): TGTGCCAGCAGTTTATTGGAGTGGGGGACAGGGATCACAGATACGCAGTATTTT. Filled out from reference TRBV28 and TRBJ2-3, the complete variable domain reads DVKVTQSSRYLVKRTGEKVFLECVQDMDHENMFWYRQDPGLGLRLIYFSYDVKMKEKGDIPEGYSVSREKKERFSLILESASTNQTSMYLCASSLLEWGTGITDTQYFGPGTRLTVL.

The rearrangement links TRBV11-1 to TRBJ2-3, with D perhaps matching TRBD1 or TRBD2 (5 bases each). Germline CDR1 SGHAT, CDR2 FQDESV (reference sequence). CDR3 size: 14 residues. Trimming stripped 5 bases from V and 4 bases from J, with 13 bases between. The CDR3 region has the DNA TGTGCCAGCAGCCAGACCGGGGCCGCAGATACGCAGTATTTT. Its translation: CASSQTGAADTQYF.

The rearrangement uses TRBV5-1 and TRBJ2-3; 10 positions match TRBD2. This CDR3 is 17 amino acids long. The germline V gene has CDR1 SGHRS and CDR2 YFSETQ. V lost 0 bases and J lost 1; bases outside the gene matches: 5. The CDR3 nucleotides read TGCGCCAGCAGCTTGGAACTAGCGGGGACTGGCACAGATACGCAGTATTTT. Amino acids: CASSLELAGTGTDTQYF. The whole variable domain, filled in from reference TRBV5-1 and TRBJ2-3, reads KAGVTQTPRYLIKTRGQQVTLSCSPISGHRSVSWYQQTPGQGLQFLFEYFSETQRNKGNFPGRFSGRQFSNSRSEMNVSTLELGDSALYLCASSLELAGTGTDTQYFGPGTRLTVL.

The chain is built from TRBV4-3 and TRBJ2-7; 9 positions agree with TRBD1. The germline V gene encodes CDR1 LGHNA and CDR2 YSLEER. Trimming removed 3 bases from V and 2 bases from J; junction bases left unmatched: 5. The CDR3 is made up of 15 amino acids. CDR3 sequence reads: CASSQEWTGAYEQYF. In DNA form, the CDR3 reads TGCGCCAGCAGCCAGGAATGGACAGGGGCCTACGAGCAGTACTTC.

The V gene is TRBV28, the J gene TRBJ1-1; TRBD1 is a possible D gene (5 bases). Germline V lookup: CDR1 MDHEN, CDR2 SYDVKM. CDR3 length equals 12 residues. V was cut by 3 bases and J by 7 bases, with 9 bases left in between. The CDR3, as DNA: TGTGCCAGCAGTTTTCAGGGATTTGAAGCTTTCTTT. It translates to CASSFQGFEAFF.

The chain carries TRBV7-8 and TRBJ1-4, with D tentatively TRBD1 (5 bases). The CDR3 spans 15 residues. CDR1 is SGHVS, CDR2 FQNEAQ, per germline. The V end lost 4 bases, the J end lost 8 bases, and 17 bases lay between the germline ends. The CDR3 loop is CASSSRGDLGEKLFF. In DNA, the CDR3 is TGTGCCAGCAGCTCACGGGGGGATCTTGGAGAAAAACTGTTTTTT.

V and J are TRBV6-6 and TRBJ2-7; D is ambiguous. V shed 5 bases and J shed 5 bases, with 10 bases lying between them. The CDR3 consists of 12 residues. Per germline, CDR1 MNHNY and CDR2 SVGAGI (reference sequence). CDR3 amino acids: CASSPLGHEQYF. CDR3 nucleotides: TGTGCCAGCAGTCCCCTCGGCCACGAGCAGTACTTC.

This clone was seen only a few times. This rearrangement joins TRBV19 to TRBJ1-5, with a tentative D call TRBD1 (6 bases). V was cut by 8 bases and J by 0 bases, with 23 bases left in between. Germline assignment: CDR1 LNHDA and CDR2 SQIVND (reference sequence). The length of the CDR3 is 18 residues. In DNA, the CDR3 is TGTGCCAGTGCCCCGGGCGGACAGCGCACAACTAGCAATCAGCCCCAGCATTTT. It specifies CASAPGGQRTTSNQPQHF.

The rearrangement uses TRBV29-1 and TRBJ2-6; D is ambiguous. The germline V gene has CDR1 SQVTM and CDR2 ANQGSEA. The CDR3 loop spans 13 amino acids. V was pared by 5 bases and J by 0 bases, with 5 bases between. CDR3 region: CSVMSSGANVLTF. CDR3 nucleotides: TGCAGCGTTATGAGCTCTGGGGCCAACGTCCTGACTTTC.

V and J are TRBV28 and TRBJ1-6; a possible D gene is TRBD1 (6 bases). Per the germline V gene, CDR1 is MDHEN and CDR2 is SYDVKM. The CDR3 has 15 residues. V was pared by 6 bases and J by 10 bases, with 19 bases between. The CDR3 spells CASSRSSGEGSPLHF. In DNA, the CDR3 is TGTGCCAGCAGCCGCAGCTCAGGGGAGGGGTCACCCCTCCACTTT.